The next 3 T cell receptor beta chains were all read from a single sample in a study of cytomegalovirus exposure and HLA in healthy donors. 13 Jbeta primers and 60 Vbeta primers were used for the PCR. Sequenced by immunoSEQ multiplex PCR; TCRdb stores in-frame clones only, minus some. The sample has around 150,000 clones, over 75% seen once; the top ten hold around 1.5%. Sample: PBMCs. Source of these receptors: a woman in her 30s in good health and CMV-seronegative.

The CDR3 reads CASSFSEGNEQYF. DNA for the CDR3: TGTGCCAGCAGCTTTTCGGAGGGCAACGAGCAGTACTTC. The chain is built from TRBV11-2 and TRBJ2-7, with D perhaps matching TRBD2 (6 bases). The germline gives CDR1 SGHAT, CDR2 FQNNGV. V was cut by 3 bases and J by 5 bases, with 11 bases left in between. The CDR3 runs to 13 residues.

The chain is built from TRBV12-5 and TRBJ2-2, with unresolved D. Deletions cut 5 bases from V and 5 bases from J, with 12 bases between. The CDR3 is made up of 14 amino acids. The V gene's germline CDR1 is LGHNT and CDR2 FRNRAP. The CDR3 DNA sequence: TGTGCTAGTGGTCAATTCCACGGGACCGGGGAGCTGTTTTTT. This gives the protein CASGQFHGTGELFF.

This clone occurred a few times. The rearrangement uses TRBV2 and TRBJ1-1; a weak D match, TRBD1 (5 bases). CDR3 length: 12 residues. The V and J ends lost 5 bases and 4 bases respectively, with 8 bases between them. Per germline, CDR1 SNHLY and CDR2 FYNNEI. The CDR3 spells CASSLQGTEAFF. In DNA, the CDR3 is TGTGCCAGCAGTCTCCAGGGCACTGAAGCTTTCTTT.